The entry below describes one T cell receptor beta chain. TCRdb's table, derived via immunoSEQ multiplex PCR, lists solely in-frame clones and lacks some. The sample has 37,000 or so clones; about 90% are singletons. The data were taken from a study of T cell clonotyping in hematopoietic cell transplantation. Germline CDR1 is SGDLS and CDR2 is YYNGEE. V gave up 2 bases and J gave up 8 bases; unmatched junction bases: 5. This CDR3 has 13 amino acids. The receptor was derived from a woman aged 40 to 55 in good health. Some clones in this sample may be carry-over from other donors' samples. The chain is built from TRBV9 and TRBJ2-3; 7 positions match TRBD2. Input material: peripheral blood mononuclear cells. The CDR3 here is CASSVGGEGTQYF. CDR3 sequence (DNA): TGTGCCAGCAGCGTGGGAGGGGAGGGTACGCAGTATTTT.